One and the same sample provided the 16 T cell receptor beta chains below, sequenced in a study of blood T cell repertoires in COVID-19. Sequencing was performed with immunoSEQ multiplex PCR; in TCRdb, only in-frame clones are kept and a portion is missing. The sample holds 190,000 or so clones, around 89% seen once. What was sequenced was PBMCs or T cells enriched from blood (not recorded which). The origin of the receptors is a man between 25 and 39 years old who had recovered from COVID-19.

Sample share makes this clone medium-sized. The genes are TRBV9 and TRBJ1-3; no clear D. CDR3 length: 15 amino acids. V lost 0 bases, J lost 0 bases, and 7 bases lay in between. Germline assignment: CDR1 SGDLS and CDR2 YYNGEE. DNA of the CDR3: TGTGCCAGCAGCGTAGAAGGACTCTCTGGAAACACCATATATTTT. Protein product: CASSVEGLSGNTIYF.

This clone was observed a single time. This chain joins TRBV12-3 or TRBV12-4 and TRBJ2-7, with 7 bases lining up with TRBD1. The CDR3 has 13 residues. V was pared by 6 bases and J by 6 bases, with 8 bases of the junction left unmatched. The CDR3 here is CASSRGSASEQYF. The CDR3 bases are TGTGCCAGCAGCAGGGGGTCAGCGAGCGAGCAGTACTTC.

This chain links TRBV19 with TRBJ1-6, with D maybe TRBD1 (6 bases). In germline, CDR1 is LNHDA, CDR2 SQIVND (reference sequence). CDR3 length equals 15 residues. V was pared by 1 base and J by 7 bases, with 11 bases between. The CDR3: CASSIGAGANSPLHF. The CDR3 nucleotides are TGTGCCAGTAGTATAGGGGCAGGGGCCAATTCACCCCTCCACTTT.

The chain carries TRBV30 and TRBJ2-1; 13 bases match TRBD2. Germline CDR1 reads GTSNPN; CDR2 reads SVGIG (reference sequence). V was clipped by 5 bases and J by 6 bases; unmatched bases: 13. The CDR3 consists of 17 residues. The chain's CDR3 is CAWQRLPGLAGLNEQFF. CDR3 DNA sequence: TGTGCCTGGCAGAGACTTCCGGGACTAGCGGGACTCAATGAGCAGTTCTTC.

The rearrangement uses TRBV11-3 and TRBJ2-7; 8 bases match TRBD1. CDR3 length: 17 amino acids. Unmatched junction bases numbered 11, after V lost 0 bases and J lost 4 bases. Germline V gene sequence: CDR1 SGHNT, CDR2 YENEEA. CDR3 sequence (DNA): TGTGCCAGCAGCTTAGATTATCTTGGGACAGGATTGTACGAGCAGTACTTC. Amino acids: CASSLDYLGTGLYEQYF.

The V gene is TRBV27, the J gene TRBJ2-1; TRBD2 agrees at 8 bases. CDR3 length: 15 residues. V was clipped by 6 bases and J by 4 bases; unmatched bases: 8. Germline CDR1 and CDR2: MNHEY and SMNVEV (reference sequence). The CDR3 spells CASSLGLGSYNEQFF. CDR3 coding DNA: TGTGCCAGCAGCCTGGGACTAGGGAGTTACAATGAGCAGTTCTTC.

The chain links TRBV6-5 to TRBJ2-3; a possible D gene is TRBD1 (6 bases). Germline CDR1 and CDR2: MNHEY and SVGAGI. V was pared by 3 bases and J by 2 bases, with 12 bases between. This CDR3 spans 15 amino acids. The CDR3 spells CASSYGQGITDTQYF. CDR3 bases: TGTGCCAGCAGTTATGGGCAGGGGATCACAGATACGCAGTATTTT.

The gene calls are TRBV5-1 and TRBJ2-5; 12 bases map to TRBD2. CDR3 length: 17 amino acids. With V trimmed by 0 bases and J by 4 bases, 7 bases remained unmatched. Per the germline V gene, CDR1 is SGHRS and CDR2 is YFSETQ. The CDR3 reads CASSLVSGGLAGETQYF. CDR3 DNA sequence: TGCGCCAGCAGCTTGGTTTCGGGGGGACTAGCGGGAGAGACCCAGTACTTC.

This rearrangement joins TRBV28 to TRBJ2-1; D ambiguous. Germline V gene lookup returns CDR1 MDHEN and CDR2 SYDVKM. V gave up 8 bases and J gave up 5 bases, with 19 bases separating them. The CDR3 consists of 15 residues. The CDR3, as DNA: TGTGCCAGCTTACCTGAGCCCCCACCACACAATGAGCAGTTCTTC. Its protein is CASLPEPPPHNEQFF.

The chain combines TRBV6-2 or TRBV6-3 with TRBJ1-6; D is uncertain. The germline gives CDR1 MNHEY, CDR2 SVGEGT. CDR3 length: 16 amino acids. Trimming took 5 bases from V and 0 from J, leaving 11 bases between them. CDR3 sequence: CASSDLRSSYNSPLHF. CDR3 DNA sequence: TGTGCCAGCAGTGATTTAAGGAGCTCCTATAATTCACCCCTCCACTTT.

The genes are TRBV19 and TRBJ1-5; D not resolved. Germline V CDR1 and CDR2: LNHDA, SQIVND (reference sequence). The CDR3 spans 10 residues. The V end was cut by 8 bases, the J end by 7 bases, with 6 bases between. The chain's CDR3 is CASGDQPQHF. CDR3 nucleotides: TGTGCCAGTGGAGACCAGCCCCAGCATTTT.

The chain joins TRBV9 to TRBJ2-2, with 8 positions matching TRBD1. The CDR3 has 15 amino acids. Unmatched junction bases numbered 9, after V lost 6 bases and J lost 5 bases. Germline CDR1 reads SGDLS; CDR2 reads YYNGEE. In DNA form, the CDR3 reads TGTGCCAGCACCAGGGGGCTACCCCAAACCGGGGAGCTGTTTTTT. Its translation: CASTRGLPQTGELFF.

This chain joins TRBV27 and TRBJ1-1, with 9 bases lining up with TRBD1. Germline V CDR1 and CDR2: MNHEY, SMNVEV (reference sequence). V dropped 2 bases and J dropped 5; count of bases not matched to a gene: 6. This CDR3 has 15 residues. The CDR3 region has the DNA TGTGCCAGCAGTTTAACAGGGGGCGGGGTAACTGAAGCTTTCTTT. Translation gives CASSLTGGGVTEAFF.

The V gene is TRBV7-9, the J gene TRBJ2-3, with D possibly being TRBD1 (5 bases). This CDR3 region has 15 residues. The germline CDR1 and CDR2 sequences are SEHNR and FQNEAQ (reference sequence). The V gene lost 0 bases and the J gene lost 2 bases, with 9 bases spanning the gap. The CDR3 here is CASSLAGPYTDTQYF. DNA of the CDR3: TGTGCCAGCAGCTTAGCGGGGCCCTACACAGATACGCAGTATTTT.

Here the CDR3 DNA reads TGCGCCAGCAGCCAAAGGCAATGGGGGGGCGAGCAGTTCTTC. Amino acids: CASSQRQWGGEQFF. The chain has TRBV4-3 and TRBJ2-1; perhaps TRBD2 as D (7 bases). The CDR3 loop spans 14 amino acids. Germline CDR1 is LGHNA and CDR2 is YSLEER. V was cut by 2 bases and J by 10 bases, with 15 bases left in between.

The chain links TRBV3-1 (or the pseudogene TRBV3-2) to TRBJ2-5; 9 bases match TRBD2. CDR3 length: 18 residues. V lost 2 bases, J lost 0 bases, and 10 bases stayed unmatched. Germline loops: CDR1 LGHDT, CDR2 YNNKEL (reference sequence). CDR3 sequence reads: CASSQYTGLARHQETQYF. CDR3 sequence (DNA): TGTGCCAGCAGCCAATACACTGGACTAGCGCGGCACCAAGAGACCCAGTACTTC.